This T cell receptor (beta chain) derives from a study of siplizumab effects on memory and regulatory T cells. As to this clone: The antigen is unknown.

Repertoires were generated with immunoSEQ multiplex PCR, while TCRdb's copy carries only in-frame clones and drops some. The repertoire consists of about 91,000 clones, with 90% to 95% occurring once and the leading ten covering 5.5% to 7.5%. Study-level findings and limits: Only a minor fraction of alloreactive clones mapped to unstimulated subsets.

Trimming removed 2 bases from V and 5 bases from J, with 10 bases in between. The CDR3 has 14 amino acids. CDR1 and CDR2 from the germline V gene are MNHEY and SMNVEV (reference sequence). The TCR was taken from a human donor in good health. The sequencing input was CD8+ T cells sorted from blood. The rearrangement joins TRBV27 to TRBJ1-5, with D unclear. This CDR3 is CASSLVAGDQPQHF. The DNA for the CDR3 is TGTGCCAGCAGTTTAGTAGCCGGGGATCAGCCCCAGCATTTT.